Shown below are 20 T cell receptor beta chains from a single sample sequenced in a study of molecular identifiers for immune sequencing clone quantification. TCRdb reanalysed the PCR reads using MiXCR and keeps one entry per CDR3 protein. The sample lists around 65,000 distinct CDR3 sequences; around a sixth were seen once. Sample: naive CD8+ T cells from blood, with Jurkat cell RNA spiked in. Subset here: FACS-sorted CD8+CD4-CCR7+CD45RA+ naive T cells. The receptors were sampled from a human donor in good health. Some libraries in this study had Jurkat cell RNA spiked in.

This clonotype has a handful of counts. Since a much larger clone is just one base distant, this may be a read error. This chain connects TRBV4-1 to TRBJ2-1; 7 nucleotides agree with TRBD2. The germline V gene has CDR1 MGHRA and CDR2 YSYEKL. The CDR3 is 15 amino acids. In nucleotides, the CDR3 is TGCGCCAGCAGCCCAACCGGGACTACTTACAATAAGCAGTTCTTC. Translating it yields CASSPTGTTYNKQFF.

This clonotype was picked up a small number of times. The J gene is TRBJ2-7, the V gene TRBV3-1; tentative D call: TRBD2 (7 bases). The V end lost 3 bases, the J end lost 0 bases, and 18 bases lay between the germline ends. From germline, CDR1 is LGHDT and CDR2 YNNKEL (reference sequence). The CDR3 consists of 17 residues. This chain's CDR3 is CASSQSAGAVSSYEQYF. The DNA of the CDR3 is TGTGCCAGCAGCCAGTCGGCGGGGGCGGTCAGCTCCTACGAGCAGTACTTC.

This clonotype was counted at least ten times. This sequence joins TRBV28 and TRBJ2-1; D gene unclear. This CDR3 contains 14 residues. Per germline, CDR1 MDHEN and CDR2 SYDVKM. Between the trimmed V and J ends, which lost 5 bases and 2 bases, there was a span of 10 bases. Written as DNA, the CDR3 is TGTGCCAGCAGTCCCCCGGCGGCCTACAATGAGCAGTTCTTC. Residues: CASSPPAAYNEQFF.

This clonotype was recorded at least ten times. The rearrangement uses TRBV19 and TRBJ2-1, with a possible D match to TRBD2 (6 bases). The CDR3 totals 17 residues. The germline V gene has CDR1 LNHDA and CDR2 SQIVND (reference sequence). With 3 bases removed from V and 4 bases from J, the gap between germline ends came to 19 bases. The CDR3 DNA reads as TGTGCCAGTAGTATTTGGGAGACTAGACCGAAGTACAATGAGCAGTTCTTC. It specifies CASSIWETRPKYNEQFF.

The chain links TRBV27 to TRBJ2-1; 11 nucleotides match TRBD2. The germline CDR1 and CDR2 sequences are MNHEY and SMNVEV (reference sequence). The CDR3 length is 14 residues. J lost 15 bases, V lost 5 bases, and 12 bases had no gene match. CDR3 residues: CASSPRTSGPSRFF. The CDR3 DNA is TGTGCCAGCAGTCCGAGGACTAGCGGGCCTTCGCGGTTCTTC.

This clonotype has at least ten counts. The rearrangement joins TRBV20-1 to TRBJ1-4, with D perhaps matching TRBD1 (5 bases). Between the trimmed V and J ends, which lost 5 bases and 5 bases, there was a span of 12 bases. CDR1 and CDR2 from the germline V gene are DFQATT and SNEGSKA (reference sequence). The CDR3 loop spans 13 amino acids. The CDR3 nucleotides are TGCAGTGCTCCTGGGACGTTGAATGAAAAACTGTTTTTT. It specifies CSAPGTLNEKLFF.

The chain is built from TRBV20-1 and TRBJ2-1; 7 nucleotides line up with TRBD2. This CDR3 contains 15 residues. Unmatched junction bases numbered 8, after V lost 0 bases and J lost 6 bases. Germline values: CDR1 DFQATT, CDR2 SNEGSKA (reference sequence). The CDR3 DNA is TGCAGTGCTAGAGATCCGGGACTAAACTTCAATGAGCAGTTCTTC. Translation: CSARDPGLNFNEQFF.

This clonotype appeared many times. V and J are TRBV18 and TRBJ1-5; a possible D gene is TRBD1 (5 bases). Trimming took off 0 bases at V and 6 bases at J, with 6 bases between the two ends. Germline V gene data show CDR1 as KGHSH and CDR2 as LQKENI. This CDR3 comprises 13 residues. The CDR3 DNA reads TGTGCCAGCTCACCACCGGGGGGTCAGCCCCAGCATTTT. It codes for CASSPPGGQPQHF.

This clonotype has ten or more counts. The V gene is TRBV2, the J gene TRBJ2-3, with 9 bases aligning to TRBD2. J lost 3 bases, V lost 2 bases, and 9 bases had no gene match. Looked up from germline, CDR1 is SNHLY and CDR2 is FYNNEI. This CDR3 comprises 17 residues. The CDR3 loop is CASSENFRTSVTDTQYF. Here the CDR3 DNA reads TGTGCCAGCAGTGAAAATTTTCGGACTAGCGTTACAGATACGCAGTATTTT.

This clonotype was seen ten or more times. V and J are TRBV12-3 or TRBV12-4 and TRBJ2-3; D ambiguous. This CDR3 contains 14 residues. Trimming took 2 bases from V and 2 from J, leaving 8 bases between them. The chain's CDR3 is CASSLYKATDTQYF. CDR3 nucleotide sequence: TGTGCCAGCAGTTTATATAAGGCCACAGATACGCAGTATTTT.

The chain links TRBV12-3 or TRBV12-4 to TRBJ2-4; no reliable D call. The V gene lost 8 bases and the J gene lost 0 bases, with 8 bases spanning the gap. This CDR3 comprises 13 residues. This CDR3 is CASSVAAKNIQYF. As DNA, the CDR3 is TGTGCCAGCTCGGTGGCAGCCAAAAACATTCAGTACTTC.

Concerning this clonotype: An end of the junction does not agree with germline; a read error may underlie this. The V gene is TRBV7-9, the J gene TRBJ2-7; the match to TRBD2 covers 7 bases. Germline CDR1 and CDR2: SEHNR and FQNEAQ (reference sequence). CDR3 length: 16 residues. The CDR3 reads CASSSPAAGATYERHF. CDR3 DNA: TGTGCCAGCAGCTCACCGGCGGCGGGAGCAACCTACGAGCGGCACTTC.

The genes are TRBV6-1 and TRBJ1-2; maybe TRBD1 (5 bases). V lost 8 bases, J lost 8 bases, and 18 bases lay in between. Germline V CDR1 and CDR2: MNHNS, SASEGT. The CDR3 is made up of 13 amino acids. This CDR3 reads CASFDTEGVGYTF. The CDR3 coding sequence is TGTGCCAGCTTTGATACAGAAGGGGTAGGCTACACCTTC.

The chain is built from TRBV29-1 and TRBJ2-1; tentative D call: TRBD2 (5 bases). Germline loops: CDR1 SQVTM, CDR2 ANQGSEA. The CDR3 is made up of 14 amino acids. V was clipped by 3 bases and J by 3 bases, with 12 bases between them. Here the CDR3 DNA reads TGCAGCGTTGACTTGAACGGGAACTACAATGAGCAGTTCTTC. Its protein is CSVDLNGNYNEQFF.

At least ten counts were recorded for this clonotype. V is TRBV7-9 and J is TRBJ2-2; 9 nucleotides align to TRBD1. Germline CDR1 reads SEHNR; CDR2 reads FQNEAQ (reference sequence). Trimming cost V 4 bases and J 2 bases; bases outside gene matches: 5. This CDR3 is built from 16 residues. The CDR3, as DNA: TGTGCCAGCAGCTCCGGACAGGGGATAAACACCGGGGAGCTGTTTTTT. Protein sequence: CASSSGQGINTGELFF.

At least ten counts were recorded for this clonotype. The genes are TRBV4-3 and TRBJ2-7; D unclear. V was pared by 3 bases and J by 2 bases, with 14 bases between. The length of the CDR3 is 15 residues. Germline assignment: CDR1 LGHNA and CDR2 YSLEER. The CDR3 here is CASSHSYPTTYEQYF. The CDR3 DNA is TGCGCCAGCAGCCATTCGTACCCTACAACCTACGAGCAGTACTTC.

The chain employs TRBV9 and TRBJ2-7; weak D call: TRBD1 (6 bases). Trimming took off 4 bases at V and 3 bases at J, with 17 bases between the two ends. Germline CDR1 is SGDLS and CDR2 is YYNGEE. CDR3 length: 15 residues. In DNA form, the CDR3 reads TGTGCCAGCAGCCCTAGGGGGACCGCAGGCTACGAGCAGTACTTC. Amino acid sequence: CASSPRGTAGYEQYF.

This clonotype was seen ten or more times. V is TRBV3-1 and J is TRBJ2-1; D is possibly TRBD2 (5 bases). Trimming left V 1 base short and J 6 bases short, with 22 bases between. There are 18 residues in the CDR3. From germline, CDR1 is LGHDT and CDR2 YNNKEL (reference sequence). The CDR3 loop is CASSQVDPRELIANEQFF. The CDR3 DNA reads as TGTGCCAGCAGCCAAGTTGACCCCCGGGAACTAATTGCCAATGAGCAGTTCTTC.

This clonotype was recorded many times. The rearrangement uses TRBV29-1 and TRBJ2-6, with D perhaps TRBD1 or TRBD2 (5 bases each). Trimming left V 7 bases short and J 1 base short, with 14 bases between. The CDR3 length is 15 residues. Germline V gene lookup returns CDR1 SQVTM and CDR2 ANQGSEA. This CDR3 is CSARDLYSGANVLTF. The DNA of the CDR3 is TGCAGCGCTAGGGACCTTTATTCTGGGGCCAACGTCCTGACTTTC.

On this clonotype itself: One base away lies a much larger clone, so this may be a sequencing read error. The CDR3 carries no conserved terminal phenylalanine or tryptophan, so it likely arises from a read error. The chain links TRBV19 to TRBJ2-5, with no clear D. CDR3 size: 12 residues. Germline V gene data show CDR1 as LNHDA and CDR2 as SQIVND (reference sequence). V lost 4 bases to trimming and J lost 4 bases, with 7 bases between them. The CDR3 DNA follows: TGTGCCAGTAGTAGCTGGCGAGAGACCCAGTACTCC. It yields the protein CASSSWRETQYS.